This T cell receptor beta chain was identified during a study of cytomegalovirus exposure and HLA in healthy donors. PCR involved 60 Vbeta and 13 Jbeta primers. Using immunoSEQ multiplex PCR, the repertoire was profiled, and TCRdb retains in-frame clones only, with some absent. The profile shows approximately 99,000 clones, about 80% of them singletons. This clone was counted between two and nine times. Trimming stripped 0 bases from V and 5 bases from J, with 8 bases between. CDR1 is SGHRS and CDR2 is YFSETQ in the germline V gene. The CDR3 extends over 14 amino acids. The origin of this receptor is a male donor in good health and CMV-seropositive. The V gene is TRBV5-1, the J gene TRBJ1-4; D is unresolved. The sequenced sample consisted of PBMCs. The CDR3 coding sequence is TGCGCCAGCAGCTTGGGGGAGACGAATGAAAAACTGTTTTTT. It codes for CASSLGETNEKLFF.